This T cell receptor beta chain derives from a study of shared clonotypes between healthy human individuals. About the study: A donor's plate count was three for CD4 naive and three for CD4 memory; CD8 naive had two and CD8 memory one.

CD8 cells regarded as naive lacked CD45RO, were positively chosen for CCR7, and omitted terminally differentiated effector memory CD45RA+ cells. All donors were Caucasian adults living in Nashville, Tennessee. The CDR3 length is 14 residues. Germline lookup yields CDR1 MNHEY and CDR2 SMNVEV (reference sequence). The trim removed 8 bases at V and 6 bases at J, leaving 6 bases unmatched. Sequenced by immunoSEQ multiplex PCR; TCRdb stores in-frame clones only, minus some. The sample consists of some 2.1 million clones, 93% of them appearing once. Material: naive CD8+ T cells from PBMCs. The sequence derives from a young man in good health. Some clones in this sample may be carry-over from other donors' samples. The rearrangement links TRBV27 to TRBJ1-4; TRBD1 agrees at 10 bases. The CDR3 DNA follows: TGTGCCAGCTCTACCGGGACAGGGGATGAAAAACTGTTTTTT. Protein sequence: CASSTGTGDEKLFF.